The clone carrying this T cell receptor beta chain was observed at least ten times. Antigen specificity is unknown. This entry comes from a study of breast tumors, draining lymph nodes, adjacent tissues. MiXCR, run by TCRdb on the multiplex PCR reads, gives a single entry per CDR3 protein. The sample has around 130,000 distinct CDR3 sequences, less than 25% seen once. Study-wide results and limits: Findings are consistent with lymph node origin and intratumoral expansion of most tumor T cells. Data only fit, rather than demonstrated, lymph node origin of most tumor T cells. Compared with lymph nodes, tumors were less diverse; compared with nontumor tissue, more.

Axillary draining lymph nodes of breast cancer patients supplied the node samples. Sequencing was performed on axillary lymph node tissue. This TCR was sampled from a female donor with breast cancer. Some clones in this sample may be carry-over from other donors' samples.

The CDR3 DNA sequence: TGTGCCACCAGCAGAGTAGCGGGAGGTTACGAGCAGTACTTC. As protein: CATSRVAGGYEQYF. The J gene is TRBJ2-7, the V gene TRBV15; TRBD2 aligns across 10 bases. The J segment lost 4 bases and the V segment lost 1 base, leaving 1 base of the junction unmatched. Germline V gene data show CDR1 as LNHNV and CDR2 as YYDKDF (reference sequence). The CDR3 consists of 14 residues.